This T cell receptor (beta chain) was sequenced in a study of T-cell reconstitution after alpha-beta-depleted transplantation in children. Library preparation (for TCRbeta) was performed with unique molecular identifiers. TCRdb ran MiXCR on the PCR reads and lists one entry per CDR3 protein. The sample has 480,000 or so distinct CDR3 sequences, over 9.5% seen once. This clonotype was seen a handful of times. Germline CDR1 and CDR2: LGHNA and YSLEER. The ends were cut back, 1 base at V and 4 bases at J, with 12 bases in the middle. The CDR3 consists of 15 residues. The chain has TRBV4-3 and TRBJ2-3; D possibly corresponds to TRBD2 (6 bases). The sequence was obtained from a child under 10 years old with inherited bone marrow failure, due to receive a stem cell transplant. The input for sequencing was PBMCs, taken before TCRalphabeta/CD19-depleted stem cell transplant. The CDR3 spells CASSQVEAGPDTQYF. The CDR3 DNA reads TGCGCCAGCAGCCAAGTGGAAGCGGGTCCAGATACGCAGTATTTT.